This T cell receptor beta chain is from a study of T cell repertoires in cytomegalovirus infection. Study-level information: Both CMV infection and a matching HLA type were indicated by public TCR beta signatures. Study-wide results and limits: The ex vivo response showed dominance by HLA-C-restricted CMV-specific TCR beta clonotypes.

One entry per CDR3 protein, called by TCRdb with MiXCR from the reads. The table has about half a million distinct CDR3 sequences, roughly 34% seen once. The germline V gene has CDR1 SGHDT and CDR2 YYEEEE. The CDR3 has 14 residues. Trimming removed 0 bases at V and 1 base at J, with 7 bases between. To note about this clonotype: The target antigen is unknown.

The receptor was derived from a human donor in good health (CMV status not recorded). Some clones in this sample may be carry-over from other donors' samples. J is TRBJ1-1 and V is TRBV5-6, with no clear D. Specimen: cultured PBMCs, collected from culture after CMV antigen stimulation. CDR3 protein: CASSLGHWNTEAFF. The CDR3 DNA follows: TGTGCCAGCAGCTTGGGACACTGGAACACTGAAGCTTTCTTT. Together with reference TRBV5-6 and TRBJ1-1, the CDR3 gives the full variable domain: DAGVTQSPTHLIKTRGQQVTLRCSPKSGHDTVSWYQQALGQGPQFIFQYYEEEERQRGNFPDRFSGHQFPNYSSELNVNALLLGDSALYLCASSLGHWNTEAFFGQGTRLTVV.